This T cell receptor beta chain was captured in a study of spatial heterogeneity in lung cancer. TCRdb processed the 5' RACE reads anew with MiXCR; each CDR3 protein has one entry. The sample shows 60,000 to 90,000 distinct CDR3 sequences, about 7.8% of them seen only once. Per the germline V gene, CDR1 is WSHSY and CDR2 is SAAADI. The CDR3 has 12 amino acids. V was clipped by 0 bases and J by 2 bases, with 2 bases between them. Time point in this sample: sample taken at primary tumor resection. The chain has TRBV10-2 and TRBJ2-7; unclear D gene. Sample: PBMCs, taken at surgery. The TCR comes from a male donor with early-stage non-small cell lung cancer. The CDR3 reads CASSESPYEQYF. The CDR3 DNA follows: TGCGCCAGCAGTGAGTCGCCCTACGAGCAGTACTTC.